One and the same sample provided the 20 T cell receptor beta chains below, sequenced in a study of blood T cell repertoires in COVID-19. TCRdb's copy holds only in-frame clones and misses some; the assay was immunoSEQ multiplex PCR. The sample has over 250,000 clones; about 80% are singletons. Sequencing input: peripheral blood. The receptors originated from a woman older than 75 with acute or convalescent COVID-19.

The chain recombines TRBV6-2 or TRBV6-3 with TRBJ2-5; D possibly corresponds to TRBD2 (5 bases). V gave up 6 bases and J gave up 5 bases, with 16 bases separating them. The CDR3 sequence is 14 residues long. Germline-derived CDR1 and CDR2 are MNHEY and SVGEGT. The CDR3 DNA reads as TGTGCCAGCAGCCCAATCGGGCGGGCGGAGACCCAGTACTTC. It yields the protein CASSPIGRAETQYF.

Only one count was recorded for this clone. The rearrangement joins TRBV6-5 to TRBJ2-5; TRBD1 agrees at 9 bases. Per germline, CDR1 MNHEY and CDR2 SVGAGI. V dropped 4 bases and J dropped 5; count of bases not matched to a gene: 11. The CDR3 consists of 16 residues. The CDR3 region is CASSSHGTGNRETQYF. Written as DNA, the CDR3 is TGTGCCAGCAGTTCGCACGGGACAGGGAACCGGGAGACCCAGTACTTC.

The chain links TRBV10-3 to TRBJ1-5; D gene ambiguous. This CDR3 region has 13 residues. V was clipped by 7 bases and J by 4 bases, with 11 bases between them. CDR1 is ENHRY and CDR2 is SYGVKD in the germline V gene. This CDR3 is CAIKGGLNQPQHF. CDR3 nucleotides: TGTGCCATCAAAGGAGGACTAAATCAGCCCCAGCATTTT.

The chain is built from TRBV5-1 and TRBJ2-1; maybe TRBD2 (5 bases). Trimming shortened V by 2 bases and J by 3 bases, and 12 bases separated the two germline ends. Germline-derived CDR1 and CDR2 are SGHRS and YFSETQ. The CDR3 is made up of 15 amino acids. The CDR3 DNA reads TGCGCCAGCAGCTTAGGTGCGGGCGGCTACAATGAGCAGTTCTTC. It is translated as CASSLGAGGYNEQFF.

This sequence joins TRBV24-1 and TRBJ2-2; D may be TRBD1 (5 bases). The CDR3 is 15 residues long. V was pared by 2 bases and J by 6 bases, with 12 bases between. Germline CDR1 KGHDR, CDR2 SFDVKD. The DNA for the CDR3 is TGTGCCACCAGTGATTCCCGCAGGGTGTCCGGGGAGCTGTTTTTT. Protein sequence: CATSDSRRVSGELFF.

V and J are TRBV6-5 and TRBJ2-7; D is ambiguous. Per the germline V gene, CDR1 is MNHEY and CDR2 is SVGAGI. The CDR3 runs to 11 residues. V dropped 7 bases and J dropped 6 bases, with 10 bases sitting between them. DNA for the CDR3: TGTGCCAGCACTTCCCCTAGCGAGCAGTACTTC. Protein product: CASTSPSEQYF.

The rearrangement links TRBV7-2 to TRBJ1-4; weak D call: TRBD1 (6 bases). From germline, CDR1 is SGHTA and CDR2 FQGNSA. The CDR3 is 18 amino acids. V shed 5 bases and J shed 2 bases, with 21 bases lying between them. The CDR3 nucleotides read TGTGCCAGCAGCCCAAATCTTAGGCCCAGGGGTACTAATGAAAAACTGTTTTTT. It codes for CASSPNLRPRGTNEKLFF.

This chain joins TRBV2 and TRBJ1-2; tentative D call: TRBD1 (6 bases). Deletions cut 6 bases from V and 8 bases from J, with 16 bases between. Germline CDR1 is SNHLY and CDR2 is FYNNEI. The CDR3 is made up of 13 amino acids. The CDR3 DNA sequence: TGTGCCAGCAGAGACGACAGGAGCCGGGGCTACACCTTC. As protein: CASRDDRSRGYTF.

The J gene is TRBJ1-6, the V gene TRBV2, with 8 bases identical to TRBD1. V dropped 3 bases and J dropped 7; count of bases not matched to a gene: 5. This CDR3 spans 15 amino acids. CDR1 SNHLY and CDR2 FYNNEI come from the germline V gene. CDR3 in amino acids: CASSEQQGVNSPLHF. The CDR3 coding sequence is TGTGCCAGCAGTGAGCAACAGGGGGTGAATTCACCCCTCCACTTT.

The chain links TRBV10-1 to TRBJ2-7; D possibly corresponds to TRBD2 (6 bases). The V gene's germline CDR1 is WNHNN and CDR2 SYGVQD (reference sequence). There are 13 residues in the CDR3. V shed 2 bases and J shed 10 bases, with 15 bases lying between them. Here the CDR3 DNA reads TGCGCCAGCAGTGAGGGGAGGCAGGGCCGCCAGTACTTC. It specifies CASSEGRQGRQYF.

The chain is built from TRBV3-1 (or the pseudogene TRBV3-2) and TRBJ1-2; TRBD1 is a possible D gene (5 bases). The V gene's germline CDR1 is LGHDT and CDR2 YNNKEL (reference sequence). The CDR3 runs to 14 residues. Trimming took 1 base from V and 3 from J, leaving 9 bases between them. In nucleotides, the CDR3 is TGTGCCAGCAGCCAAGGAAGGGGCTACTATGGCTACACCTTC. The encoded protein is CASSQGRGYYGYTF.

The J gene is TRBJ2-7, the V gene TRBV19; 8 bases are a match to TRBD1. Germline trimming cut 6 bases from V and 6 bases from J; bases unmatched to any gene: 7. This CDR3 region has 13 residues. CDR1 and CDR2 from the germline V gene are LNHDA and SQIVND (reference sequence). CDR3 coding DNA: TGTGCCAGTAGAGGACAGGGTCTCTCCGAGCAGTACTTC. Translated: CASRGQGLSEQYF.

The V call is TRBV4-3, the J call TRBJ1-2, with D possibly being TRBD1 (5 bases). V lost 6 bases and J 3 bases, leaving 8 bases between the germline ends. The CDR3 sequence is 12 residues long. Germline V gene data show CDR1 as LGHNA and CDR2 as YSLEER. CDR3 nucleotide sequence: TGCGCCAGCAGTTCGGGGGACTATGGCTACACCTTC. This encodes CASSSGDYGYTF.

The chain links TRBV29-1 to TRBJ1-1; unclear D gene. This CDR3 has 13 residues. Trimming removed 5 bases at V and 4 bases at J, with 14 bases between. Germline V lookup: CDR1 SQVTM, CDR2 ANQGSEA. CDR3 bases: TGCAGCGTTAAGGAAGCCGGGTTCACTGAAGCTTTCTTT. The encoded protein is CSVKEAGFTEAFF.

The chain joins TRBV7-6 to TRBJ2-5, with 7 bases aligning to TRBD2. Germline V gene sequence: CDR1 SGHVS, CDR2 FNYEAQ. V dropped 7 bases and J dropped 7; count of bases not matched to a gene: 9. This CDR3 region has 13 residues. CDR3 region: CASNAREGLTQYF. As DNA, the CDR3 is TGTGCCAGCAACGCCAGGGAGGGATTGACCCAGTACTTC. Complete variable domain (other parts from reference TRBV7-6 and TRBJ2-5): GAGVSQSPRYKVTKRGQDVALRCDPISGHVSLYWYRQALGQGPEFLTYFNYEAQQDKSGLPNDRFSAERPEGSISTLTIQRTEQRDSAMYRCASNAREGLTQYFGPGTRLLVL.

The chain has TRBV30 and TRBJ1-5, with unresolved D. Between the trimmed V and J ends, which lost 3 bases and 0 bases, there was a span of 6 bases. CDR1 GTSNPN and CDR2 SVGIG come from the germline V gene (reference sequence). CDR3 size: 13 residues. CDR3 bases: TGTGCCTGGAGCTCAGATAGCAATCAGCCCCAGCATTTT. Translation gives CAWSSDSNQPQHF.

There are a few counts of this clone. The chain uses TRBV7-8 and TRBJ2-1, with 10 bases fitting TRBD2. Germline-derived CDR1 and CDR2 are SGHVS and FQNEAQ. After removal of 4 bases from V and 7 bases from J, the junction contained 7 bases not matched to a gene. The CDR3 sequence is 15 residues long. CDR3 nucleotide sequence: TGTGCCAGCAGCTCCAGCGGGGGGGCTAGAAATGAGCAGTTCTTC. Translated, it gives CASSSSGGARNEQFF.

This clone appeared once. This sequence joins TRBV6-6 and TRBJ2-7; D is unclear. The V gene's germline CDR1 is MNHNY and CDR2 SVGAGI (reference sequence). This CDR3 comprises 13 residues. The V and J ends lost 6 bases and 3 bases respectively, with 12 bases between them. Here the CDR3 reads CASSTHVFYEQYF. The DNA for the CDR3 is TGTGCCAGCAGCACACATGTGTTCTACGAGCAGTACTTC.

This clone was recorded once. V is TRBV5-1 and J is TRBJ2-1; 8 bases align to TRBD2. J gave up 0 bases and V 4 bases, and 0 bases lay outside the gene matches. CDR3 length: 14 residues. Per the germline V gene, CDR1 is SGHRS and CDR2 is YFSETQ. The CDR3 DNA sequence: TGCGCCAGCAGCGGGACTAGCTCCTACAATGAGCAGTTCTTC. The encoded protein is CASSGTSSYNEQFF.

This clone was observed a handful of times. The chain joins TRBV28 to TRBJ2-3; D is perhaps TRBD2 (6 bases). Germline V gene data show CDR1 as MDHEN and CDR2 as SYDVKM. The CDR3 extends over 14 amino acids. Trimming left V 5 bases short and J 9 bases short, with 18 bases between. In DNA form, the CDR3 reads TGTGCCAGCAGTCCCCCTGCTCCTCGGGGGACGCAGTATTTT. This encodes CASSPPAPRGTQYF.